This TCR beta chain was identified during a study of cytomegalovirus exposure and HLA in healthy donors. Study-level information: A prior study identified approximately 110 million unique TCR beta sequences from roughly 180 million T cells.

PCR amplification relied on 60 Vbeta primers (plus 13 Jbeta primers). Only in-frame clones appear in the TCRdb table, and some are missing; sequencing was by immunoSEQ multiplex PCR. Here the sample table reports around 40,000 clones. Details on this clone: Its specificity is unknown.

Study-wide findings and caveats: Follow-up analysis found HLA locus-dependent TCR association rates, highest for DRB1 and lowest for HLA-C. Listed as cytomegalovirus-associated were 170 or so TCR beta chains. Researchers reportedly found TCR beta sequences accurately predicted most subjects' HLA-A and HLA-B alleles.

The germline V and J ends were trimmed by 6 bases and 4 bases, with 15 bases remaining between them. CDR3 length equals 14 residues. Germline V gene data show CDR1 as MNHNS and CDR2 as SASEGT. The sample was PBMCs. The V call is TRBV6-1, the J call TRBJ1-2, with D perhaps TRBD1 (6 bases). The TCR was taken from a man under 40 in good health and CMV-seronegative. For the CDR3, the DNA is TGTGCCAGCAGCACACAGGGTAACCCCTATGGCTACACCTTC. Amino acids: CASSTQGNPYGYTF.